The T cell receptor beta chain described here comes from a study of siplizumab effects on memory and regulatory T cells. Study-level points and caveats: Siplizumab conditions gave an average of approximately 70% Treg-derived mappable alloreactive CD4+ clones, versus 25% to 30% for controls. Naive T cells looked more diverse than memory cells and looked like major alloresponse contributors. Left unconfirmed was the suppressive function of proliferating Tregs from siplizumab cultures.

On this clone: Its antigen is not known.

Profiling relied on immunoSEQ multiplex PCR, and the TCRdb table lists in-frame clones only, not all of them. This sample has about 56,000 clones, with around 97% found just once. Germline lookup yields CDR1 SGHKS and CDR2 YYEKEE (reference sequence). The CDR3 is 15 residues long. V dropped 4 bases and J dropped 2; count of bases not matched to a gene: 1. The chain recombines TRBV5-5 with TRBJ2-3; 13 bases agree with TRBD2. The TCR originated in a human donor in good health. The sample comprised naive CD8+ T cells sorted from blood. The CDR3 DNA is TGTGCCAGCAGCGGGACTAGCGGGGTCACAGATACGCAGTATTTT. It codes for CASSGTSGVTDTQYF.